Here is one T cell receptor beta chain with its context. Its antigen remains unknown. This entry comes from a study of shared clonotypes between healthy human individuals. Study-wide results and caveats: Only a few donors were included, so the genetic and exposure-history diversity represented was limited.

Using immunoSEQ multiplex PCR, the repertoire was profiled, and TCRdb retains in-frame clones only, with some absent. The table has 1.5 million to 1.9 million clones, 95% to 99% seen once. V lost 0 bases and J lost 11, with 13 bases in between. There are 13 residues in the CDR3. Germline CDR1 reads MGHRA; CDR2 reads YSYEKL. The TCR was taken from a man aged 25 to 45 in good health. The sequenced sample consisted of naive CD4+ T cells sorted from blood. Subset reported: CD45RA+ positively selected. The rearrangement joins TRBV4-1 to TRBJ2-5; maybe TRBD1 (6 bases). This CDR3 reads CASSQDLHREQYF. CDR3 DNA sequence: TGCGCCAGCAGCCAAGATCTGCACAGGGAGCAGTACTTC.